This T cell receptor beta chain was identified in a study of blood T cells in healthy people across ages. Peripheral blood, about 9.8 milliliters per donor, was collected. The CDR3 length is 13 residues. Trimming cost V 7 bases and J 3 bases, with 13 bases left between them. For the second PCR, which ran for about 7 to 11 cycles, a sample-barcoded 5' primer and a J-beta primer mix were used. From the 5' RACE reads, TCRdb called clonotypes with MiXCR, one entry per CDR3 protein. The table lists 750,000 or so distinct CDR3 sequences, 20% to 30% of them singletons, with 9.4% in the top ten. These same data were also listed under a study on T cells of mothers and their children.

Sequenced input: blood. The chain couples TRBV12-3 or TRBV12-4 to TRBJ2-7; D may be TRBD1 (5 bases). The clonotype comes from a boy between 10 and 17 years old in good health. This CDR3 is CASTQTAVYEQYF. In DNA, the CDR3 is TGTGCCAGCACCCAGACAGCCGTCTACGAGCAGTACTTC.